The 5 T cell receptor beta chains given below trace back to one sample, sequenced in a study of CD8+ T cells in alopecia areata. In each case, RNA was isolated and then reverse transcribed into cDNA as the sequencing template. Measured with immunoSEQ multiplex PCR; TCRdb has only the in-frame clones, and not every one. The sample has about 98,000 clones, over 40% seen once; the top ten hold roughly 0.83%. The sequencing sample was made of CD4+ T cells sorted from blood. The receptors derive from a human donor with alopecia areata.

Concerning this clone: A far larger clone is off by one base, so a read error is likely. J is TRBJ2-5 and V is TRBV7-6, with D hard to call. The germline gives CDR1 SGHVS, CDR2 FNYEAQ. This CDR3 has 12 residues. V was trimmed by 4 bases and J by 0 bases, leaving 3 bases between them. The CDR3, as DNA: TGTGCCAGCAGCTCGTACCAAGAGACCCAGTACTTC. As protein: CASSSYQETQYF.

The CDR3 coding sequence is TGCAGCGTCGCCGCCGGGACAGGGAATGAAAAACTGTTTTTT. Translation: CSVAAGTGNEKLFF. This chain joins TRBV29-1 and TRBJ1-4; 9 bases line up with TRBD1. Per germline, CDR1 SQVTM and CDR2 ANQGSEA. The CDR3 sequence is 14 residues long. The V gene end was trimmed by 6 bases and the J gene end by 5 bases; junction bases not matched to a gene: 7.

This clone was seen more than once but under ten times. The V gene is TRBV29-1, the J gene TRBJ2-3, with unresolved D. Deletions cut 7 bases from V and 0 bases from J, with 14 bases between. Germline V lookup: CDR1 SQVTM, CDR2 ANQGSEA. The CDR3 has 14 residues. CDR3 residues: CSARVTPSTDTQYF. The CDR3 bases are TGCAGCGCCCGAGTTACTCCTAGCACAGATACGCAGTATTTT.

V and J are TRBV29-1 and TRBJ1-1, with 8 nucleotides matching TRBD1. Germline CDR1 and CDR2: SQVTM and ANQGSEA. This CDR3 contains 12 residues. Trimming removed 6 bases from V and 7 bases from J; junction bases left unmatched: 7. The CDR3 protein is CSVAGQGIEAFF. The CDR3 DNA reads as TGCAGCGTCGCAGGACAGGGAATTGAAGCTTTCTTT. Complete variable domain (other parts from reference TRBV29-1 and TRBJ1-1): SAVISQKPSRDICQRGTSLTIQCQVDSQVTMMFWYRQQPGQSLTLIATANQGSEATYESGFVIDKFPISRPNLTFSTLTVSNMSPEDSSIYLCSVAGQGIEAFFGQGTRLTVV.

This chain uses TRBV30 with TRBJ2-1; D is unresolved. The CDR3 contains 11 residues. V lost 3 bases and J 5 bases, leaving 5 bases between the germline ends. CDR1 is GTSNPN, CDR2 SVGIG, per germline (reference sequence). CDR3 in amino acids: CAWRANNEQFF. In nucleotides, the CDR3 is TGTGCCTGGAGGGCTAACAATGAGCAGTTCTTC.